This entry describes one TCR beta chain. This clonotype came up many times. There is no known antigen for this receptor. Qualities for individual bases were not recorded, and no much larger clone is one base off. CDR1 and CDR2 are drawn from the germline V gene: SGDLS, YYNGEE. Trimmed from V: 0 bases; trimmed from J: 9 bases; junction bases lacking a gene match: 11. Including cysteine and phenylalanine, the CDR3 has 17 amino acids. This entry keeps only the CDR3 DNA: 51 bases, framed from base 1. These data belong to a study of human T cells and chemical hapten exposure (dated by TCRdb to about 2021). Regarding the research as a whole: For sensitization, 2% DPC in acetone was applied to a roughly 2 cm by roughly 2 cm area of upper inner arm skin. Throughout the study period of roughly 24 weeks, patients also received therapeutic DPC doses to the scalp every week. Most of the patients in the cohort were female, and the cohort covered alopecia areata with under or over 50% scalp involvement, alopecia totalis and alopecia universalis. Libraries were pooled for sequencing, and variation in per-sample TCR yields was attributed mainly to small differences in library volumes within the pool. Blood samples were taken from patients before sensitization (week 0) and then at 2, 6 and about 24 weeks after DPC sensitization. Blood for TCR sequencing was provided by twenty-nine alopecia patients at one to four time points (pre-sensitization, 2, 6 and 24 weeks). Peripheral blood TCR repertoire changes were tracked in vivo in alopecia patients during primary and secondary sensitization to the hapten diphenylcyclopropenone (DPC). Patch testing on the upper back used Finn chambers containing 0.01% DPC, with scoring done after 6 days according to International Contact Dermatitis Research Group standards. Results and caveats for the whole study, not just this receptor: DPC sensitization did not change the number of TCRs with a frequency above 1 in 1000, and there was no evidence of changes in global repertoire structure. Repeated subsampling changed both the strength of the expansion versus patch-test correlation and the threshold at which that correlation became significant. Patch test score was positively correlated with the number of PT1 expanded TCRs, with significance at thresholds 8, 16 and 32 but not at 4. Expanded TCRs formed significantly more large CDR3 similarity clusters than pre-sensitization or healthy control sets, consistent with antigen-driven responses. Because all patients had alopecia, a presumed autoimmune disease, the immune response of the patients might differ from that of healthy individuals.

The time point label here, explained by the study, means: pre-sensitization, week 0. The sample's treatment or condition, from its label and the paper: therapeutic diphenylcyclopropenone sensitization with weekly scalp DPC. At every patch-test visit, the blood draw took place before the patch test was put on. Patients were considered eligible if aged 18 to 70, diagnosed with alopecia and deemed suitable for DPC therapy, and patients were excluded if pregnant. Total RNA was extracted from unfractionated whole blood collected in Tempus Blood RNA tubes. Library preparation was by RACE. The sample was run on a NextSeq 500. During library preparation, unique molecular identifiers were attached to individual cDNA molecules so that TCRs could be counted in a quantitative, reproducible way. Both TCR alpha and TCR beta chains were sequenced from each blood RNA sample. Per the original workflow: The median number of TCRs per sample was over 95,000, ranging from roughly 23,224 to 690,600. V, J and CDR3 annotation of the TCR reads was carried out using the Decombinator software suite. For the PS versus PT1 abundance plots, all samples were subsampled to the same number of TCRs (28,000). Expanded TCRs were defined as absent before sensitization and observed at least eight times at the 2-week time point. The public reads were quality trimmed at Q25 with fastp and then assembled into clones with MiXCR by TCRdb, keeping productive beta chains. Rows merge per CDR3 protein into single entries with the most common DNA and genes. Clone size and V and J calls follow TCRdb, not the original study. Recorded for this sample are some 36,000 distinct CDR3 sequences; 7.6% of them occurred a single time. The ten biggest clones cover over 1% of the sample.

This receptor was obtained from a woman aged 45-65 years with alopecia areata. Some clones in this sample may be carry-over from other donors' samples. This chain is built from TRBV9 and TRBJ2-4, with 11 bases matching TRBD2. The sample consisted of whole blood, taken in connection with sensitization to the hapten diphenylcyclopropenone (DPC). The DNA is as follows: TGTGCCAGCAGCGTAGGGGGACTAGCGGAACTACAAGGCATTCAGTACTTC. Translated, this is CASSVGGLAELQGIQYF.